The T cell receptor beta chain described here comes from a study of T cell responses to AZD1222 COVID-19 vaccine. About the study: Combined were second doses at about 4 or about 12 weeks.

The CDR3 length is 13 residues. V was clipped by 4 bases and J by 7 bases; unmatched bases: 4. Germline CDR1 reads LNHDA; CDR2 reads SQIVND (reference sequence). Remarks on this clone: Its antigen is not known. The same CDR3 also results from other DNA sequences found in this sample.

The protocol was immunoSEQ multiplex PCR, while the TCRdb copy is restricted to in-frame clones and leaves out a portion. The sample shows 120,000 or so clones, about nine tenths of them seen only once. Regarding the study as a whole: The study identified only 6 or 7 AZD1222 recipients as seropositive at baseline. Donors, mostly white British, included more females; clonal diversity was possibly underestimated. The study found vaccine-associated CD4 TCRs spanning spike, dominant at 160-218 and 743-854.

The starting material was peripheral blood, obtained on day 0 of AZD1222 vaccination. The receptor comes from an adult in good health. The V gene is TRBV19, the J gene TRBJ1-5; TRBD1 matches 7 bases. CDR3 in amino acids: CASSSQGGQPQHF. In nucleotides, the CDR3 is TGTGCCAGTAGTAGCCAGGGGGGACAGCCCCAGCATTTT.